This is a list of T cell receptor beta chains from one sample in a study of post-analysis software for immune sequencing data. TCRdb ran MiXCR on the PCR reads and lists one entry per CDR3 protein. The table includes 650,000 to 850,000 distinct CDR3 sequences, about 53% detected once. Sequenced input: blood. The receptor source for this set is a girl between 10 and 17 years old with multiple sclerosis. CDR3s include the opening cysteine and the closing phenylalanine or tryptophan. A D gene is named only where the DNA matches it firmly. Clone size is not always given. Where it is, it says once, few, many or a class for expanded clones.

>TRBD1|TRBV12-5|TRBJ1-5|.
CASGPGQGLHQPQHF
TGTGCTAGTGGTCCTGGACAGGGGCTACATCAGCCCCAGCATTTT
>TRBD1|TRBV12-3/TRBV12-4|TRBJ2-7|.
CASSRRDRSYEQYF
TGTGCCAGCAGCCGAAGGGACAGGTCTTACGAGCAGTACTTC
>TRBD2|TRBV15|TRBJ2-3|few
CATSRAVASGLDTQYF
TGTGCCACCAGCAGAGCTGTGGCTAGCGGGCTAGATACGCAGTATTTT
>.|TRBV5-1|TRBJ1-1|.
CASSNYDSGARIEAFF
TGCGCCAGCAGCAACTATGACAGCGGGGCGCGCATTGAAGCTTTCTTT
>TRBD2|TRBV29-1|TRBJ2-1|few
CSAIKAGGEQFF
TGCAGCGCCATCAAAGCGGGGGGGGAGCAGTTCTTC
>.|TRBV12-3/TRBV12-4|TRBJ1-1|.
CASRPSSPGLRSDTEAFF
TGTGCCAGCAGACCATCCTCACCGGGGCTTAGGTCCGACACTGAAGCTTTCTTT
>TRBD2|TRBV12-3/TRBV12-4|TRBJ2-1|.
CASSAPSGGAYYNEQFF
TGTGCCAGCAGTGCCCCTAGCGGGGGGGCCTACTACAATGAGCAGTTCTTC
>.|TRBV7-9|TRBJ2-3|.
CASSWGPDTQYF
TGTGCCAGCAGCTGGGGGCCAGATACGCAGTATTTT
>.|TRBV15|TRBJ1-5|once
CATSREWSGEYQPQHF
TGTGCCACCAGCAGAGAATGGTCAGGGGAGTATCAGCCCCAGCATTTT
>.|TRBV18|TRBJ2-7|once
CASSPDIGTYEQYF
TGTGCCAGCTCACCGGACATCGGGACCTACGAGCAGTACTTC
>.|TRBV29-1|TRBJ2-7|few
CSVEDPQETYEQYF
TGCAGCGTTGAAGATCCCCAGGAAACCTACGAGCAGTACTTC
>TRBD2|TRBV6-4|TRBJ2-1|.
CASSDASGGASYNEQFF
TGTGCCAGCAGTGACGCTAGCGGAGGCGCCTCCTACAATGAGCAGTTCTTC
>TRBD1|TRBV7-9|TRBJ2-5|.
CASTYPGTVSSGQYF
TGTGCCAGCACCTATCCCGGGACAGTTAGTTCGGGGCAGTACTTC
>.|TRBV12-3/TRBV12-4|TRBJ2-5|.
CASSPGSVYNEQYF
TGTGCCAGCAGTCCCGGTTCGGTTTACAATGAGCAGTACTTC
>.|TRBV10-3|TRBJ1-5|.
CAISASGGANNQPQHF
TGTGCCATCAGCGCCTCCGGGGGGGCGAACAATCAGCCCCAGCATTTT
>.|TRBV6-5|TRBJ1-2|.
CAARTIYGYTF
TGTGCCGCCAGGACGATCTATGGCTACACCTTC
>.|TRBV12-3/TRBV12-4|TRBJ1-2|.
CASSLKTVNYGYTF
TGTGCCAGCAGTTTAAAGACGGTAAACTATGGCTACACCTTC
>.|TRBV5-1|TRBJ2-3|.
CASSLGGTGFGTDTQYF
TGCGCCAGCAGCTTGGGAGGAACAGGGTTTGGCACAGATACGCAGTATTTT
>.|TRBV10-3|TRBJ1-4|.
CAASRTANEKLFF
TGTGCCGCGTCACGAACAGCTAATGAAAAACTGTTTTTT
>TRBD2|TRBV6-6|TRBJ2-1|.
CASGRGGTYNEQFF
TGTGCCAGCGGGCGGGGGGGCACCTACAATGAGCAGTTCTTC
>TRBD2|TRBV5-1|TRBJ2-3|.
CASSLVAGGPSGTDTQYF
TGCGCCAGCAGCTTGGTCGCGGGAGGGCCCTCGGGCACAGATACGCAGTATTTT
>.|TRBV2|TRBJ2-3|.
CASSESRNTQYF
TGTGCCAGCAGTGAATCCCGTAATACGCAGTATTTT
>.|TRBV7-9|TRBJ1-4|.
CASSTGTPNQKLFF
TGTGCCAGCAGCACCGGGACACCGAACCAAAAACTGTTTTTT
>TRBD2|TRBV15|TRBJ2-1|.
CATSGGLWTSGGLNNEQFF
TGTGCCACCAGCGGGGGCCTCTGGACTAGCGGGGGGCTAAACAATGAGCAGTTCTTC
>TRBD1|TRBV6-6|TRBJ1-1|.
CASSYLGGQGAVAFF
TGTGCCAGCAGTTACTTGGGGGGACAGGGGGCTGTAGCTTTCTTT
>TRBD2|TRBV11-2|TRBJ2-5|few
CASSLDFIGLTGGPQTQYF
TGTGCCAGCAGCTTAGATTTTATTGGTCTTACGGGAGGGCCTCAGACCCAGTACTTC
>TRBD2|TRBV20-1|TRBJ2-7|.
CSARDWKAGSSYEQYF
TGCAGTGCTAGAGATTGGAAAGCGGGGAGCTCCTACGAGCAGTACTTC
>TRBD2|TRBV5-1|TRBJ2-3|few
CASSRTSGSLSTDTQYF
TGCGCCAGCAGCCGGACTAGCGGGAGTCTTAGCACAGATACGCAGTATTTT
>.|TRBV11-3|TRBJ2-7|few
CASSLNNYEQYF
TGTGCCAGCAGCTTAAACAACTACGAGCAGTACTTC